The 27 T cell receptor beta chains presented below share a single source sample, sequenced in a study of blood T cell repertoires in COVID-19. Assay: immunoSEQ multiplex PCR; the TCRdb copy retains only in-frame clones and omits some. The profile shows around 92,000 clones, around 80% of them singletons. Material: peripheral blood. All receptors derive from a woman of 80 years or more with acute or convalescent COVID-19.

The rearrangement links TRBV14 to TRBJ2-3; D possibly corresponds to TRBD2 (6 bases). Germline loops: CDR1 SGHDN, CDR2 FVKESK. V shed 4 bases and J shed 5 bases, with 13 bases lying between them. The CDR3 covers 14 residues. The CDR3 coding sequence is TGTGCCAGCAGCCGCCGACTAGACGTAGATACGCAGTATTTT. Its translation is CASSRRLDVDTQYF. The full variable domain, its missing parts supplied by reference TRBV14 and TRBJ2-3, is EAGVTQFPSHSVIEKGQTVTLRCDPISGHDNLYWYRRVMGKEIKFLLHFVKESKQDESGMPNNRFLAERTGGTYSTLKVQPAELEDSGVYFCASSRRLDVDTQYFGPGTRLTVL.

This clone was observed a handful of times. The chain links TRBV19 to TRBJ2-1; TRBD2 matches at 8 bases. Germline V CDR1 and CDR2: LNHDA, SQIVND (reference sequence). The trim removed 4 bases at V and 10 bases at J, leaving 12 bases unmatched. The CDR3 sequence is 15 residues long. CDR3 in amino acids: CASSTFRGGPGEQFF. The CDR3 DNA follows: TGTGCCAGTAGTACCTTCCGGGGGGGCCCGGGGGAGCAGTTCTTC.

The chain recombines TRBV28 with TRBJ2-7; a weak D match, TRBD2 (6 bases). Germline CDR1 MDHEN, CDR2 SYDVKM. The CDR3 is 14 residues long. The V end was cut by 3 bases, the J end by 0 bases, with 9 bases between. The CDR3 reads CASSLTSYSYEQYF. The CDR3 nucleotides read TGTGCCAGCAGTTTGACTAGTTACTCCTACGAGCAGTACTTC.

This sequence joins TRBV6-1 and TRBJ1-2; no clear D. V was shortened by 0 bases and J by 0 bases, with 5 bases between the two germline ends. Germline CDR1 and CDR2: MNHNS and SASEGT. The CDR3 is 14 amino acids. For the CDR3, the DNA is TGTGCCAGCAGTGAAGCCCAGTCTAACTATGGCTACACCTTC. Translating it yields CASSEAQSNYGYTF.

This sequence joins TRBV25-1 and TRBJ2-1; weak D call: TRBD2 (5 bases). This CDR3 has 14 residues. Deletions cut 3 bases from V and 4 bases from J, with 10 bases between. CDR1 MGHDK and CDR2 SYGVNS come from the germline V gene. The CDR3: CASSDTRGYNEQFF. For the CDR3, the DNA is TGTGCCAGCAGTGACACCCGCGGGTACAATGAGCAGTTCTTC.

The chain couples TRBV7-2 to TRBJ2-7; D call uncertain. This CDR3 spans 13 amino acids. Trimming shortened V by 5 bases and J by 0 bases, and 8 bases separated the two germline ends. Germline V CDR1 and CDR2: SGHTA, FQGNSA. The CDR3 loop reads CASSVTDSYEQYF. DNA of the CDR3: TGTGCCAGCAGCGTAACAGACTCCTACGAGCAGTACTTC.

The rearrangement uses TRBV24-1 and TRBJ2-1; possible D gene TRBD1, 5 bases. Germline V gene sequence: CDR1 KGHDR, CDR2 SFDVKD. The CDR3 has 13 amino acids. Between the trimmed V and J ends, which lost 5 bases and 6 bases, there was a span of 10 bases. DNA of the CDR3: TGTGCCACCAGTGGTGGGGCTATCAATGAGCAGTTCTTC. Amino acids: CATSGGAINEQFF.

The chain couples TRBV19 to TRBJ1-3; D is unresolved. CDR3 length equals 15 residues. With 7 bases removed from V and 0 bases from J, the gap between germline ends came to 13 bases. Germline lookup yields CDR1 LNHDA and CDR2 SQIVND (reference sequence). CDR3 sequence: CASTVDSSSGNTIYF. Written as DNA, the CDR3 is TGTGCCAGTACCGTAGACTCAAGCTCTGGAAACACCATATATTTT. Combining the CDR3 with reference TRBV19 and TRBJ1-3 gives the whole variable domain DGGITQSPKYLFRKEGQNVTLSCEQNLNHDAMYWYRQDPGQGLRLIYYSQIVNDFQKGDIAEGYSVSREKKESFPLTVTSAQKNPTAFYLCASTVDSSSGNTIYFGEGSWLTVV.

The rearrangement links TRBV7-9 to TRBJ2-3; the match to TRBD2 covers 7 bases. In germline, CDR1 is SEHNR, CDR2 FQNEAQ (reference sequence). V shed 10 bases, J shed 2 bases, and the junction held 12 bases outside the gene matches. The CDR3 consists of 15 residues. The CDR3 DNA reads as TGTGCCAATTTGCCCCAGCGGGGCCCCACAGATACGCAGTATTTT. This encodes CANLPQRGPTDTQYF.

This clone was counted only a few times. This chain uses TRBV7-9 with TRBJ1-6; 7 bases agree with TRBD1. Germline CDR1 is SEHNR and CDR2 is FQNEAQ (reference sequence). The junction had 12 bases not matched to a gene; V was cut back by 4 bases and J by 9 bases. The CDR3 is made up of 16 amino acids. DNA for the CDR3: TGTGCCAGCAGCTCCTCGTCCGGGACAGTTAGTTCACCCCTCCACTTT. Amino acid sequence: CASSSSSGTVSSPLHF.

The V gene is TRBV7-2, the J gene TRBJ2-7; the match to TRBD2 covers 11 bases. CDR1 is SGHTA and CDR2 is FQGNSA in the germline V gene. The CDR3 is 16 amino acids. The trim removed 4 bases at V and 0 bases at J, leaving 5 bases unmatched. CDR3 sequence reads: CASSSGLAGLSYEQYF. CDR3 coding DNA: TGTGCCAGCAGCTCAGGACTAGCGGGTCTCTCCTACGAGCAGTACTTC.

This rearrangement joins TRBV7-9 to TRBJ2-6; tentatively, D is TRBD2 (5 bases). Trimming took off 0 bases at V and 3 bases at J, with 9 bases between the two ends. In germline, CDR1 is SEHNR, CDR2 FQNEAQ (reference sequence). This CDR3 spans 16 amino acids. CDR3 sequence reads: CASSLAGISGANVLTF. CDR3 DNA sequence: TGTGCCAGCAGCTTAGCCGGGATAAGTGGGGCCAACGTCCTGACTTTC. Looking up the rest from reference TRBV7-9 and TRBJ2-6 gives the full variable domain: DTGVSQNPRHKITKRGQNVTFRCDPISEHNRLYWYRQTLGQGPEFLTYFQNEAQLEKSRLLSDRFSAERPKGSFSTLEIQRTEQGDSAMYLCASSLAGISGANVLTFGAGSRLTVL.

The chain has TRBV5-5 and TRBJ2-7; maybe TRBD1 (6 bases). The CDR3 runs to 14 residues. Germline assignment: CDR1 SGHKS and CDR2 YYEKEE (reference sequence). Trimming left V 4 bases short and J 5 bases short, with 16 bases between. CDR3 residues: CASSTRTEFDEQYF. The CDR3 DNA is TGTGCCAGCAGCACCAGGACAGAGTTCGACGAGCAGTACTTC.

The rearrangement uses TRBV9 and TRBJ1-2, with D perhaps TRBD1 (6 bases). Trimming cost V 3 bases and J 4 bases, with 22 bases left between them. The germline gives CDR1 SGDLS, CDR2 YYNGEE. The CDR3 is 17 residues long. CDR3 loop: CASSDDASRDTGYGYTF. Here the CDR3 DNA reads TGTGCCAGCAGCGACGACGCTAGCCGGGACACGGGCTATGGCTACACCTTC.

The chain employs TRBV11-2 and TRBJ1-1; no clear D gene. The CDR3 extends over 13 amino acids. Trimming took off 4 bases at V and 0 bases at J, with 6 bases between the two ends. Germline V gene sequence: CDR1 SGHAT, CDR2 FQNNGV. DNA for the CDR3: TGTGCCAGCAGCTCGCACATGAACACTGAAGCTTTCTTT. Translating gives CASSSHMNTEAFF.

The chain is built from TRBV7-8 and TRBJ2-7; 9 nucleotides align to TRBD2. Germline lookup yields CDR1 SGHVS and CDR2 FQNEAQ. The CDR3 is 15 amino acids. V trimming: 5 bases; J trimming: 2 bases; junction bases outside the gene matches: 7. CDR3 coding DNA: TGTGCCAGCAGCGGAGGGGGCGGGAGGGCCTACGAGCAGTACTTC. Amino acids: CASSGGGGRAYEQYF.

This clone was observed a handful of times. The J gene is TRBJ2-3, the V gene TRBV9, with 9 bases that match TRBD2. Germline CDR1 SGDLS, CDR2 YYNGEE. The CDR3 loop spans 15 amino acids. The trim removed 5 bases at V and 0 bases at J, leaving 4 bases unmatched. This CDR3 reads CASSSGGGSTDTQYF. CDR3 coding DNA: TGTGCCAGCAGTAGCGGGGGCGGGAGCACAGATACGCAGTATTTT.

CDR3 protein: CATSPRTSGANTGELFF. CDR3 nucleotides: TGTGCCACCTCCCCCCGGACTAGCGGGGCGAACACCGGGGAGCTGTTTTTT. The chain uses TRBV10-3 and TRBJ2-2, with 12 bases matching TRBD2. The CDR3 consists of 17 residues. The trim removed 10 bases at V and 0 bases at J, leaving 9 bases unmatched. Per the germline V gene, CDR1 is ENHRY and CDR2 is SYGVKD.

The chain carries TRBV30 and TRBJ1-3; D perhaps matches TRBD1 (5 bases). Germline CDR1 reads GTSNPN; CDR2 reads SVGIG (reference sequence). CDR3 length: 15 amino acids. V was cut by 0 bases and J by 4 bases, with 13 bases left in between. The CDR3 sequence is CAWSVPGLAGNTIYF. The CDR3 region has the DNA TGTGCCTGGAGTGTCCCAGGGTTGGCAGGAAACACCATATATTTT.

The chain joins TRBV7-8 to TRBJ1-5; 7 nucleotides match TRBD1. With V trimmed by 4 bases and J by 4 bases, 10 bases remained unmatched. The germline CDR1 and CDR2 sequences are SGHVS and FQNEAQ. This CDR3 comprises 16 residues. As DNA, the CDR3 is TGTGCCAGCAGCTCCCCCGGCAGGGGGGAGAATCAGCCCCAGCATTTT. It encodes CASSSPGRGENQPQHF.

J is TRBJ2-2 and V is TRBV18; 9 bases align to TRBD1. The length of the CDR3 is 17 residues. After removal of 5 bases from V and 0 bases from J, the junction contained 7 bases not matched to a gene. Germline V lookup: CDR1 KGHSH, CDR2 LQKENI. CDR3 sequence reads: CASSVKQGATNTGELFF. The CDR3 nucleotides read TGTGCCAGCTCAGTGAAACAGGGGGCTACGAACACCGGGGAGCTGTTTTTT.

The chain recombines TRBV10-1 with TRBJ2-1, with D possibly TRBD2 on 6 matching bases. The CDR3 contains 16 residues. Germline lookup yields CDR1 WNHNN and CDR2 SYGVQD (reference sequence). Deletions cut 6 bases from V and 4 bases from J, with 19 bases between. The CDR3 nucleotides read TGCGCCAGCAGGGAGCTTGGGGCGGGGATATACAATGAGCAGTTCTTC. Protein sequence: CASRELGAGIYNEQFF.

The rearrangement joins TRBV5-1 to TRBJ2-7, with 7 bases fitting TRBD1. Unmatched junction bases numbered 2, after V lost 3 bases and J lost 2 bases. Germline V lookup: CDR1 SGHRS, CDR2 YFSETQ. This CDR3 has 13 residues. Here the CDR3 reads CASSWGTAYEQYF. As DNA, the CDR3 is TGCGCCAGCAGCTGGGGGACAGCCTACGAGCAGTACTTC.

The genes are TRBV25-1 and TRBJ1-4; 8 bases map to TRBD1. Germline trimming cut 3 bases from V and 4 bases from J; bases unmatched to any gene: 7. The CDR3 contains 16 residues. Germline values: CDR1 MGHDK, CDR2 SYGVNS. The DNA of the CDR3 is TGTGCCAGCAGTGATATATCGACAGGGGATAATGAAAAACTGTTTTTT. Its translation: CASSDISTGDNEKLFF.

The chain has TRBV6-5 and TRBJ1-1, with 10 nucleotides matching TRBD1. The CDR3 covers 15 residues. Germline values: CDR1 MNHEY, CDR2 SVGAGI. The J segment lost 5 bases and the V segment lost 5 bases, leaving 8 bases of the junction unmatched. The chain's CDR3 is CASSKYRDRGTEAFF. The DNA for the CDR3 is TGTGCCAGCAGTAAATACCGGGACAGGGGTACTGAAGCTTTCTTT.

J is TRBJ1-5 and V is TRBV15; TRBD1 matches 10 bases. Germline V gene data show CDR1 as LNHNV and CDR2 as YYDKDF (reference sequence). This CDR3 is 19 amino acids long. V shed 0 bases and J 3 bases; nucleotides not matched to a gene: 11. In DNA form, the CDR3 reads TGTGCCACCAGCAGAGATCGTCCCGGACAGGGGGGGTCCAATCAGCCCCAGCATTTT. Protein product: CATSRDRPGQGGSNQPQHF.

The gene calls are TRBV7-8 and TRBJ2-7, with 8 bases aligning to TRBD1. The germline CDR1 and CDR2 sequences are SGHVS and FQNEAQ. The CDR3 contains 14 residues. V shed 5 bases, J shed 3 bases, and the junction held 6 bases outside the gene matches. CDR3 sequence reads: CASSHSTGGYEQYF. The DNA of the CDR3 is TGTGCCAGCAGCCACAGCACAGGGGGCTACGAGCAGTACTTC.